The 17 T cell receptor beta chains below all came from one sample that was sequenced in a study of CD4+ T cells in melanoma (dated by TCRdb to 2022 to 2024). Receptors were amplified or captured by the immunoSEQ multiplex PCR assay. TCRdb provides this immuneACCESS table in a form limited to in-frame rearrangements. Some clones are lacking; in checked studies, under half of them reflect an unresolved V gene, and why the rest are absent is not known. This sample is represented by 14,000 to 15,000 clones; roughly three fifths of them were singletons. The biggest ten clones account for roughly a sixth of the sample. The sequenced sample was cells from a culture (not recorded whether cultured in vitro). These TCRs come from a human donor with melanoma.

This clone appeared once. The gene calls are TRBV6-6 and TRBJ1-4; 7 bases are a match to TRBD1. From germline, CDR1 is MNHNY and CDR2 SVGAGI (reference sequence). This CDR3 contains 14 residues. The junction had 3 bases not matched to a gene; V was cut back by 2 bases and J by 6 bases. The CDR3 protein is CASSYDRVDEKLFF. The CDR3 nucleotides are TGTGCCAGCAGTTACGACAGGGTCGATGAAAAACTGTTTTTT.

This chain uses TRBV30 with TRBJ2-7; the D call may be TRBD1 or TRBD2 (5 bases each). Trimming cost V 7 bases and J 2 bases, with 15 bases left between them. Germline lookup yields CDR1 GTSNPN and CDR2 SVGIG (reference sequence). This CDR3 region has 13 residues. CDR3 in amino acids: CAYTRDAPYEQYF. DNA of the CDR3: TGTGCCTACACACGGGACGCCCCCTACGAGCAGTACTTC.

The J gene is TRBJ2-7, the V gene TRBV10-2; D is unclear. The CDR3 is 13 amino acids. V lost 2 bases to trimming and J lost 2 bases, with 7 bases between them. In germline, CDR1 is WSHSY, CDR2 SAAADI. The CDR3 sequence is CASSEAGPYEQYF. DNA for the CDR3: TGCGCCAGCAGTGAGGCCGGTCCCTACGAGCAGTACTTC.

The CDR3 reads CASSGRGLANEKLFF. CDR3 DNA sequence: TGTGCCAGCAGTGGCCGGGGCCTCGCTAATGAAAAACTGTTTTTT. V is TRBV6-1 and J is TRBJ1-4; the D gene is possibly TRBD1 (5 bases). V lost 4 bases and J lost 3, with 12 bases in between. Per germline, CDR1 MNHNS and CDR2 SASEGT. CDR3 length equals 15 residues.

This clone has a handful of counts. V is TRBV4-1 and J is TRBJ2-1; no clear D. The V gene's germline CDR1 is MGHRA and CDR2 YSYEKL. The CDR3 covers 11 residues. Trimming left V 2 bases short and J 9 bases short, with 5 bases between. CDR3 protein: CASSQRSEQFF. CDR3 in DNA: TGCGCCAGCAGCCAACGCTCTGAGCAGTTCTTC.

The table lists this clone with a few counts. The J gene is TRBJ1-6, the V gene TRBV14, with unresolved D. The CDR3 consists of 14 residues. Germline assignment: CDR1 SGHDN and CDR2 FVKESK. The germline V and J ends were trimmed by 1 base and 7 bases, with 8 bases remaining between them. The CDR3 DNA follows: TGTGCCAGCAGCCAAGTACGGGCGAATTCACCCCTCCACTTT. Its translation: CASSQVRANSPLHF.

The J gene is TRBJ2-2, the V gene TRBV18, with D unresolved. The V and J ends lost 0 bases and 1 base respectively, with 6 bases between them. Germline values: CDR1 KGHSH, CDR2 LQKENI. CDR3 length equals 15 residues. CDR3 protein: CASSPPSKNTGELFF. The CDR3 DNA follows: TGTGCCAGCTCACCACCGTCGAAGAACACCGGGGAGCTGTTTTTT.

V usage is TRBV5-1 and J usage is TRBJ2-1; D is perhaps TRBD2 (7 bases). V lost 2 bases, J lost 6 bases, and 18 bases lay in between. The CDR3 totals 16 residues. Looked up from germline, CDR1 is SGHRS and CDR2 is YFSETQ. CDR3 DNA sequence: TGCGCCAGCAGCTTCTCTCTTACCGGGGGGCCCAATGAGCAGTTCTTC. This sequence encodes CASSFSLTGGPNEQFF.

This clone was counted once. The V gene is TRBV6-6, the J gene TRBJ2-6, with 10 bases fitting TRBD1. The CDR3 spans 16 residues. The V and J ends lost 5 bases and 3 bases, in that order; junction bases with no gene match: 4. The germline CDR1 and CDR2 sequences are MNHNY and SVGAGI (reference sequence). The CDR3, as DNA: TGTGCCAGCAGTAGACAGGGGGCGGGTGGGGCCAACGTCCTGACTTTC. Translated, it gives CASSRQGAGGANVLTF.

The chain uses TRBV6-1 and TRBJ1-1, with no clear D. Looked up from germline, CDR1 is MNHNS and CDR2 is SASEGT. The CDR3 totals 13 residues. Trimming took 5 bases from V and 1 from J, leaving 8 bases between them. In nucleotides, the CDR3 is TGTGCCAGCAGTTCGGGGAGGAACACTGAAGCTTTCTTT. Translating it yields CASSSGRNTEAFF.

CDR3 DNA sequence: TGTGCCAGCAGTTCGTATTCAAGCTCCTACAATGAGCAGTTCTTC. It specifies CASSSYSSSYNEQFF. This chain connects TRBV27 to TRBJ2-1; D is uncertain. The germline CDR1 and CDR2 sequences are MNHEY and SMNVEV (reference sequence). This CDR3 region has 15 residues. V lost 4 bases and J lost 0, with 10 bases in between.

This chain joins TRBV6-5 and TRBJ1-2; D unclear. Looked up from germline, CDR1 is MNHEY and CDR2 is SVGAGI. The length of the CDR3 is 11 residues. Trimming pared 5 bases from V and 5 bases from J, leaving 6 bases between. The CDR3 nucleotides read TGTGCCAGCAGTGTCCCGTATGGCTACACCTTC. Translating gives CASSVPYGYTF.

This clone was seen only a few times. This sequence joins TRBV7-8 and TRBJ1-1; D might be TRBD1 (6 bases). The CDR3 has 15 amino acids. Germline V gene data show CDR1 as SGHVS and CDR2 as FQNEAQ. V gave up 5 bases and J gave up 1 base, with 14 bases separating them. CDR3 in amino acids: CASSQGGGWNTEAFF. In DNA, the CDR3 is TGTGCCAGCAGCCAAGGGGGGGGATGGAACACTGAAGCTTTCTTT.

The chain recombines TRBV11-1 with TRBJ2-7; 8 bases are shared with TRBD2. The CDR3 loop spans 15 amino acids. The germline V gene has CDR1 SGHAT and CDR2 FQDESV (reference sequence). V dropped 5 bases and J dropped 1; count of bases not matched to a gene: 7. The CDR3 loop reads CASSPSLAGSYEQYF. CDR3 sequence (DNA): TGTGCCAGCAGCCCATCTCTAGCGGGTTCCTACGAGCAGTACTTC.

V gene TRBV7-9 combines with J gene TRBJ2-1; 10 nucleotides match TRBD1. V gave up 5 bases and J gave up 5 bases; unmatched junction bases: 6. Germline V gene sequence: CDR1 SEHNR, CDR2 FQNEAQ (reference sequence). CDR3 length: 15 residues. CDR3 sequence: CASSIPGQGHNEQFF. CDR3 nucleotide sequence: TGTGCCAGCAGCATACCGGGACAGGGGCACAATGAGCAGTTCTTC.

This clone was recorded a few times. V and J are TRBV7-9 and TRBJ1-4; D gene unclear. Between the trimmed V and J ends, which lost 3 bases and 8 bases, there was a span of 10 bases. The CDR3 runs to 13 residues. CDR1 is SEHNR, CDR2 FQNEAQ, per germline (reference sequence). The CDR3 here is CASSFGRLEKLFF. In nucleotides, the CDR3 is TGTGCCAGCAGCTTCGGCAGGCTGGAAAAACTGTTTTTT.

The chain is built from TRBV6-1 and TRBJ1-2; D is undetermined. The CDR3 is 14 amino acids. V lost 6 bases and J lost 4, with 15 bases in between. Per the germline V gene, CDR1 is MNHNS and CDR2 is SASEGT. The CDR3 DNA is TGTGCCAGCAGCCTTCCTTTACACAGCTATGGCTACACCTTC. It translates to CASSLPLHSYGYTF.